The 6 T cell receptor beta chains presented below share a single source sample, sequenced in a study of T cells in Graves' hyperthyroidism and ophthalmopathy. Amplification of TCR beta CDR3 regions was performed using RNA transcripts as template. Initially, a first-round RT-PCR of the TCR CDR3 employed the HTBI primer set. Each CDR3 protein gets one entry after TCRdb re-called the multiplex PCR reads with MiXCR. The sample shows some 570,000 distinct CDR3 sequences, 13% to 15% of them seen only once. The sample was blood. Source of these receptors: a woman younger than 35 with Graves' ophthalmopathy.

The chain employs TRBV4-1 and TRBJ2-5; weak D call: TRBD1 (5 bases). From germline, CDR1 is MGHRA and CDR2 YSYEKL. The length of the CDR3 is 14 residues. Trimming left V 1 base short and J 4 bases short, with 10 bases between. The CDR3 sequence: CASSQARGRETQYF. The CDR3 nucleotides are TGCGCCAGCAGCCAAGCAAGGGGAAGAGAGACCCAGTACTTC.

This clonotype was observed a handful of times. The chain joins TRBV3-1 to TRBJ1-2; 8 bases fit TRBD1. The CDR3 spans 14 residues. Germline CDR1 and CDR2: LGHDT and YNNKEL (reference sequence). V dropped 1 base and J dropped 6; count of bases not matched to a gene: 4. The chain's CDR3 is CASSQGTGRDGYTF. CDR3 DNA sequence: TGTGCCAGCAGCCAAGGGACAGGGAGGGATGGCTACACCTTC.

This clonotype was seen repeatedly, ten times or more. The chain links TRBV29-1 to TRBJ2-7; TRBD2 matches at 9 bases. The CDR3 covers 17 residues. With V trimmed by 3 bases and J by 4 bases, 16 bases remained unmatched. Germline V gene sequence: CDR1 SQVTM, CDR2 ANQGSEA. CDR3 residues: CSVETSEVQREVYEQYF. The DNA for the CDR3 is TGCAGCGTTGAGACCTCCGAAGTACAGCGGGAGGTATACGAGCAGTACTTC.

This chain joins TRBV5-6 and TRBJ2-3, with D tentatively TRBD1 (5 bases). Trimming pared 4 bases from V and 0 bases from J, leaving 9 bases between. Germline CDR1 reads SGHDT; CDR2 reads YYEEEE. CDR3 size: 14 residues. The CDR3 region is CASSRAGSTDTQYF. The CDR3 DNA reads as TGTGCCAGCAGCCGCGCAGGGAGCACAGATACGCAGTATTTT.

The J gene is TRBJ1-6, the V gene TRBV19, with a tentative D call TRBD1 (6 bases). This CDR3 contains 17 residues. Trimming pared 3 bases from V and 0 bases from J, leaving 12 bases between. CDR1 and CDR2 (germline): LNHDA, SQIVND (reference sequence). Written as DNA, the CDR3 is TGTGCCAGTAGTATGGCAGGGGCCAGCTCCTATAATTCACCCCTCCACTTT. Amino acid sequence: CASSMAGASSYNSPLHF.

This clonotype was detected ten times or more. The rearrangement links TRBV6-1 to TRBJ2-3; the match to TRBD2 covers 10 bases. With V trimmed by 6 bases and J by 3 bases, 9 bases remained unmatched. Germline loops: CDR1 MNHNS, CDR2 SASEGT. The CDR3 has 16 residues. CDR3 loop: CASRPFPSGSTDTQYF. The DNA for the CDR3 is TGTGCCAGCAGACCCTTTCCTAGCGGGAGTACAGATACGCAGTATTTT.